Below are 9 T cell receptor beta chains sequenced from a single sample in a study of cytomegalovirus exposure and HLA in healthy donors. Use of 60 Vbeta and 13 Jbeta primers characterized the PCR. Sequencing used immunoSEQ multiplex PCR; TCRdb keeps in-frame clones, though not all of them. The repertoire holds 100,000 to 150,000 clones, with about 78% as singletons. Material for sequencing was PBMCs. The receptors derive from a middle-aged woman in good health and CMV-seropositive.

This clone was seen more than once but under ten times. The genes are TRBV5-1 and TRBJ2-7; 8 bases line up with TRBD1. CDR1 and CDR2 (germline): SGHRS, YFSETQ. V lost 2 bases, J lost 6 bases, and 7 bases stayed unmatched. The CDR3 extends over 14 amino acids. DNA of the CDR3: TGCGCCAGCAGCTTCGAGGACAGGGCCCGCGAGCAGTACTTC. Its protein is CASSFEDRAREQYF.

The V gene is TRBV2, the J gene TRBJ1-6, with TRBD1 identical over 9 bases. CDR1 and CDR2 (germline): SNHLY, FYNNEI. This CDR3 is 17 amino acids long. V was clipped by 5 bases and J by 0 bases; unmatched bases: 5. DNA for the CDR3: TGTGCCAGCAGTCTGGGACAGGGTAGCTCCTATAATTCACCCCTCCACTTT. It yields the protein CASSLGQGSSYNSPLHF. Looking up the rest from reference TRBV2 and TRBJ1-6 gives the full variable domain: EPEVTQTPSHQVTQMGQEVILRCVPISNHLYFYWYRQILGQKVEFLVSFYNNEISEKSEIFDDQFSVERPDGSNFTLKIRSTKLEDSAMYFCASSLGQGSSYNSPLHFGNGTRLTVT.

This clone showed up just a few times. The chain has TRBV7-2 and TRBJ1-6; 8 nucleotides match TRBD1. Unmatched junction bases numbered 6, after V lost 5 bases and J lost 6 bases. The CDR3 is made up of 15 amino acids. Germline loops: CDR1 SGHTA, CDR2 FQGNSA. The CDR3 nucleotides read TGTGCCAGCAGCCACCGGGACAGGATTAATTCACCCCTCCACTTT. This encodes CASSHRDRINSPLHF. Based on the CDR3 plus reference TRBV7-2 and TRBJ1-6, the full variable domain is GAGVSQSPSNKVTEKGKDVELRCDPISGHTALYWYRQSLGQGLEFLIYFQGNSAPDKSGLPSDRFSAERTGGSVSTLTIQRTQQEDSAVYLCASSHRDRINSPLHFGNGTRLTVT.

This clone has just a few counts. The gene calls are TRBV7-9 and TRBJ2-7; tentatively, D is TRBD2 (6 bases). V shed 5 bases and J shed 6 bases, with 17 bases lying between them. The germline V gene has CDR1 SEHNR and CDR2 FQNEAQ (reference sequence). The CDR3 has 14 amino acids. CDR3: CASSRGSSDAEQYF. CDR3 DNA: TGTGCCAGCAGCCGGGGGTCTAGCGACGCCGAGCAGTACTTC.

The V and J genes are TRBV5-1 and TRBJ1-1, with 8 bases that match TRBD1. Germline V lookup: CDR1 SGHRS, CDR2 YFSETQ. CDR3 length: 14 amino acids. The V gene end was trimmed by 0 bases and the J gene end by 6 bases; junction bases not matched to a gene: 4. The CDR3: CASSLEGGQAEAFF. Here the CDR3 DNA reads TGCGCCAGCAGCTTGGAGGGGGGACAGGCTGAAGCTTTCTTT. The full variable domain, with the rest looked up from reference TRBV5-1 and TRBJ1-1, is KAGVTQTPRYLIKTRGQQVTLSCSPISGHRSVSWYQQTPGQGLQFLFEYFSETQRNKGNFPGRFSGRQFSNSRSEMNVSTLELGDSALYLCASSLEGGQAEAFFGQGTRLTVV.

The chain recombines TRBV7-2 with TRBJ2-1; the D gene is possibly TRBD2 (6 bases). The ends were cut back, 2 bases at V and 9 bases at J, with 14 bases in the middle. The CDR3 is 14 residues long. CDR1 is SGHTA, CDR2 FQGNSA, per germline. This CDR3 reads CASSLRAGLSEQFF. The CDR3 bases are TGTGCCAGCAGCTTAAGGGCGGGACTTAGTGAGCAGTTCTTC.

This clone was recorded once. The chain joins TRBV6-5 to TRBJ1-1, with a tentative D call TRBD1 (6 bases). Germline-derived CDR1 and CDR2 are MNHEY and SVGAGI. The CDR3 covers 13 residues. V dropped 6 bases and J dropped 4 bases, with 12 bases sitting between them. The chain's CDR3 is CASSPEGVTEAFF. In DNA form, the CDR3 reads TGTGCCAGCAGCCCAGAGGGGGTCACTGAAGCTTTCTTT.

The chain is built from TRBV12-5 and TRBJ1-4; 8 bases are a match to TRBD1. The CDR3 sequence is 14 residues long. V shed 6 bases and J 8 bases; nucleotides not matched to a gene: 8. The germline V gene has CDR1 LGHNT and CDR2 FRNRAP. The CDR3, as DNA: TGTGCTAGTGGGGGTCAGGGGGCCAGAGAAAAACTGTTTTTT. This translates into CASGGQGAREKLFF.

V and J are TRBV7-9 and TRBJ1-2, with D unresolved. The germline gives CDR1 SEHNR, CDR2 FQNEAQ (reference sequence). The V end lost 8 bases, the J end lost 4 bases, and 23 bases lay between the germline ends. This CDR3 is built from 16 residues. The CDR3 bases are TGTGCCAGCCTCCCCGCAAAAAAACTTTACCCCTATGGCTACACCTTC. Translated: CASLPAKKLYPYGYTF.